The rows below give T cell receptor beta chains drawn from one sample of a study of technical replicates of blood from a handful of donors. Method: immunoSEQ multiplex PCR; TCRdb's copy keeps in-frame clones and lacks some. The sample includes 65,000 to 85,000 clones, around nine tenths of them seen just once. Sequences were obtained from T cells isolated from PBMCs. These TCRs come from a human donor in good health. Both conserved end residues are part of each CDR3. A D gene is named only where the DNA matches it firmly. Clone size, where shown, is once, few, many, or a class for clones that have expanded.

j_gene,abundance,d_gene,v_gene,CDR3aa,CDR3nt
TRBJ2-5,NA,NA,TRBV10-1,CASKPATEQETQYF,TGCGCCAGCAAGCCTGCGACAGAGCAAGAGACCCAGTACTTC
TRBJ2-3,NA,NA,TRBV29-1,CSVDSGQIGDTQYF,TGCAGCGTTGATTCTGGACAGATAGGGGATACGCAGTATTTT
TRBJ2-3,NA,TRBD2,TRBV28,CASSLWTSGMSLEDTQYF,TGTGCCAGCAGTTTATGGACTAGCGGGATGTCTTTGGAAGATACGCAGTATTTT
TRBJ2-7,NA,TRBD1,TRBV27,CASGGPDAGQVLYEQYF,TGTGCCAGCGGGGGCCCAGACGCGGGACAGGTCCTCTACGAGCAGTACTTC
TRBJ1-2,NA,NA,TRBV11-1,CASGLEPGDYGYTF,TGTGCCAGCGGGCTGGAACCGGGGGACTATGGCTACACCTTC
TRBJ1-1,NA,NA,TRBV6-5,CASSYWGRDTEAFF,TGTGCCAGCAGTTACTGGGGGAGGGACACTGAAGCTTTCTTT
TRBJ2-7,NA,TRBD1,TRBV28,CASRTGERRYEQYF,TGTGCCAGCCGTACAGGGGAAAGAAGATACGAGCAGTACTTC
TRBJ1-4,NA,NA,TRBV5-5,CASSLASRLLSEKLFF,TGTGCCAGCAGCTTGGCTAGTAGACTTTTGAGTGAAAAACTGTTTTTT
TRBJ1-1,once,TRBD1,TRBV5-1,CASSPLDREGTEAFF,TGCGCCAGCAGCCCACTGGACAGGGAGGGCACTGAAGCTTTCTTT
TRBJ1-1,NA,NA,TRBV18,CASSPSKQLNTEAFF,TGTGCCAGCTCACCATCCAAACAGTTGAACACTGAAGCTTTCTTT
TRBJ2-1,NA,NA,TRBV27,CASSFSGPHNEQFF,TGTGCCAGCAGTTTTAGCGGTCCCCACAATGAGCAGTTCTTC
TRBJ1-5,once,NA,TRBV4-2,CASSQDNRGNQPQHF,TGTGCCAGCAGCCAAGATAACAGGGGCAATCAGCCCCAGCATTTT
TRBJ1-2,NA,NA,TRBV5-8,CASSRGFIFDSNYGYTF,TGTGCCAGCAGCCGTGGATTCATATTTGACAGTAACTATGGCTACACCTTC
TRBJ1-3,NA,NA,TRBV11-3,CASSPMAVSGNTIYF,TGTGCCAGCAGCCCCATGGCGGTCTCTGGAAACACCATATATTTT
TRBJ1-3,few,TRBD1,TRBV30,CAWSAGGPSGNTIYF,TGTGCCTGGAGTGCAGGGGGGCCCTCTGGAAACACCATATATTTT
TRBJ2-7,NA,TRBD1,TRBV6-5,CASKEMDRVHEQYF,TGTGCCAGCAAAGAAATGGACAGGGTTCACGAGCAGTACTTC
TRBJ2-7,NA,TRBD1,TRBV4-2,CASSQGTGTYEQYF,TGTGCCAGCAGCCAAGGGACAGGAACCTACGAGCAGTACTTC
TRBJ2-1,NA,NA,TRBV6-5,CASSYSTVYNEQFF,TGTGCCAGCAGTTATTCCACAGTATACAATGAGCAGTTCTTC
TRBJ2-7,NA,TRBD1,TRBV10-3,CASTGGDEQYF,TGTGCCTCGACAGGGGGCGACGAGCAGTACTTC
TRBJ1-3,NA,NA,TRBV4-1,CASSQRFQGAGNTIYF,TGCGCCAGCAGCCAGAGGTTTCAGGGCGCTGGAAACACCATATATTTT
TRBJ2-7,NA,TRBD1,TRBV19,CASSNAGTGGYEQYF,TGTGCCAGTAGCAATGCCGGGACAGGGGGCTACGAGCAGTACTTC
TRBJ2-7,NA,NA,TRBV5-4,CASSRTGIYEQYF,TGTGCCAGCAGCAGAACAGGGATTTACGAGCAGTACTTC
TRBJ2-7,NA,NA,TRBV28,CASSLNDRNEQYF,TGTGCCAGCAGTCTAAACGACAGGAACGAGCAGTACTTC
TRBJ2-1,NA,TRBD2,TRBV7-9,CASSSGTSGSLYNEQFF,TGTGCCAGCAGCTCCGGGACTAGCGGGAGTTTGTACAATGAGCAGTTCTTC
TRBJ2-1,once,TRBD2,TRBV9,CASSESLAGVSNEQFF,TGTGCCAGCAGCGAGTCCCTAGCGGGAGTGAGTAATGAGCAGTTCTTC
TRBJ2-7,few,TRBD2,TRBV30,CAWSTRGLAYEQYF,TGTGCCTGGAGCACGCGGGGACTAGCCTACGAGCAGTACTTC
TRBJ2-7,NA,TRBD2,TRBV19,CASSPTGLAGTSSSYEQYF,TGTGCCAGTAGTCCGACTGGACTAGCGGGGACGTCGAGCTCCTACGAGCAGTACTTC
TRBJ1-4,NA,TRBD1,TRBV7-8,CASSSQTGTGGLPGKLFF,TGTGCCAGCAGCTCCCAGACCGGGACAGGGGGCCTTCCGGGAAAACTGTTTTTT
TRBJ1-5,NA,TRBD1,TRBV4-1,CASSQLHRTGYSNQPQHF,TGCGCCAGCAGCCAGCTCCATCGGACAGGGTATAGCAATCAGCCCCAGCATTTT
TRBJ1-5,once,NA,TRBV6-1,CASSEDRVYSNQPQHF,TGTGCCAGCAGTGAAGACAGGGTCTATAGCAATCAGCCCCAGCATTTT
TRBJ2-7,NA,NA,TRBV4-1,CASSQGGLANSYEQYF,TGCGCCAGCAGCCAAGGCGGGCTAGCGAACTCCTACGAGCAGTACTTC
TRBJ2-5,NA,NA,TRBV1,CTSNPGETQYF,TGCACCAGCAATCCGGGGGAGACCCAGTACTTC
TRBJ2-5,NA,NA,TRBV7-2,CASSLRGGRPGLSQETQYF,TGTGCCAGCAGCCTGCGGGGAGGACGGCCGGGACTGTCCCAAGAGACCCAGTACTTC
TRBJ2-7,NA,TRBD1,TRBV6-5,CASSQPGQGFYEQYF,TGTGCCAGCAGCCAACCGGGACAGGGTTTTTACGAGCAGTACTTC
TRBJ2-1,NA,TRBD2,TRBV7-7,CASSSGLAGAYNEQFF,TGTGCTAGCAGCTCCGGACTAGCGGGGGCTTACAATGAGCAGTTCTTC
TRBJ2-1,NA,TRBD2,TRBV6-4,CASSLSGGSYNEQFF,TGTGCCAGCAGTTTAAGCGGGGGCTCCTACAATGAGCAGTTCTTC
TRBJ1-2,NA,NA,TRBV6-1,CASSDTGYGYTF,TGTGCCAGCAGTGATACAGGGTATGGCTACACCTTC